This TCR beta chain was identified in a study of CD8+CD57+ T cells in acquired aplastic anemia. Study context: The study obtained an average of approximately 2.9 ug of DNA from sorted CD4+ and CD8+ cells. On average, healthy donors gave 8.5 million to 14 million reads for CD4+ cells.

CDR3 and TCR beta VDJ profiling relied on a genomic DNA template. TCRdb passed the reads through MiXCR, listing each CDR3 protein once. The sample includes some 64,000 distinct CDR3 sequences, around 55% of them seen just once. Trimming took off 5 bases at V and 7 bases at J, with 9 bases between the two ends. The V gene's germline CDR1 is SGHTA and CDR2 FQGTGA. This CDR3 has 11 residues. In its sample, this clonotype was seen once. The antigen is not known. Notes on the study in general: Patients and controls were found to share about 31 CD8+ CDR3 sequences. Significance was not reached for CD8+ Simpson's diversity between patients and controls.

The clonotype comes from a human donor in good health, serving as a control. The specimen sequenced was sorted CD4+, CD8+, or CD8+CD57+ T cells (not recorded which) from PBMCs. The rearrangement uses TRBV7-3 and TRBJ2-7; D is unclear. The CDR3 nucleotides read TGTGCCAGCAGCCACCTTTATGAGCAGTACTTC. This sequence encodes CASSHLYEQYF.